These T cell receptor beta chains were read from a single sample in a study of beta chain features in type 1 diabetes. Repertoires were generated with immunoSEQ multiplex PCR, while TCRdb's copy carries only in-frame clones and drops some. The data contain about 700,000 clones, around an eighth of them singletons. Source material: naive CD4+ T cells from blood. Every receptor here comes from a man aged 18-30 years with type 1 diabetes. The CDR3 runs from the conserved cysteine through the conserved F or W. Each record gives: CDR3 length, D gene, clone size, J gene, V gene, CDR3 DNA, CDR3 protein. D genes are given only for firm matches. The size entry is marked missing in some rows and otherwise reads once, few, many or a size class.

cdr3_length: 15
d_call: TRBD2
clone_size: -
j_call: TRBJ2-3
v_call: TRBV6-5
cdr3_nt: TGTGCCAGCAGTAATAGCGGGGGCCGCACAGATACGCAGTATTTT
cdr3_aa: CASSNSGGRTDTQYF

cdr3_length: 14
d_call: -
clone_size: few
j_call: TRBJ1-1
v_call: TRBV21-1
cdr3_nt: TGTGCCAGCATCCGGTGGCACCTGAACACTGAAGCTTTCTTT
cdr3_aa: CASIRWHLNTEAFF

cdr3_length: 13
d_call: -
clone_size: few
j_call: TRBJ1-2
v_call: TRBV19
cdr3_nt: TGTGCCAGTAGGACAGTAGGTTCGGATGGCTACACCTTC
cdr3_aa: CASRTVGSDGYTF

cdr3_length: 14
d_call: -
clone_size: -
j_call: TRBJ1-2
v_call: TRBV25-1
cdr3_nt: TGTGCCAGCACCAAGGCGGGGGCGGACTATGGCTACACCTTC
cdr3_aa: CASTKAGADYGYTF

cdr3_length: 13
d_call: -
clone_size: once
j_call: TRBJ1-5
v_call: TRBV4-1
cdr3_nt: TGCGCCAGCAGCGTATATAGCAATCAGCCCCAGCATTTT
cdr3_aa: CASSVYSNQPQHF

cdr3_length: 15
d_call: -
clone_size: -
j_call: TRBJ2-1
v_call: TRBV6-1
cdr3_nt: TGTGCCAGTAGAGTGTCAGTCGGAGGGTCCAATGAGCAGTTCTTC
cdr3_aa: CASRVSVGGSNEQFF

cdr3_length: 14
d_call: TRBD1
clone_size: -
j_call: TRBJ1-2
v_call: TRBV23-1
cdr3_nt: TGCGCCAGCAGTCAACAACAGGGGTGGGATGGCTACACCTTC
cdr3_aa: CASSQQQGWDGYTF

cdr3_length: 14
d_call: TRBD1
clone_size: -
j_call: TRBJ2-5
v_call: TRBV7-8
cdr3_nt: TGTGCCAGCAGCCTCCGGACAGGAGGAGGGACCCAGTACTTC
cdr3_aa: CASSLRTGGGTQYF

cdr3_length: 11
d_call: -
clone_size: -
j_call: TRBJ2-5
v_call: TRBV6-5
cdr3_nt: TGTGCCAGCAGTTCCCTAGAGACCCAGTACTTC
cdr3_aa: CASSSLETQYF

cdr3_length: 16
d_call: -
clone_size: few
j_call: TRBJ1-4
v_call: TRBV28
cdr3_nt: TGTGCCAGCAGTCGACAGCTCGCCTCATATAATGAAAAACTGTTTTTT
cdr3_aa: CASSRQLASYNEKLFF

cdr3_length: 13
d_call: TRBD1
clone_size: few
j_call: TRBJ2-7
v_call: TRBV15
cdr3_nt: TGTGCCACCAGCAGCCGGGACAGCTACGAGCAGTACTTC
cdr3_aa: CATSSRDSYEQYF

cdr3_length: 16
d_call: -
clone_size: few
j_call: TRBJ1-5
v_call: TRBV4-1
cdr3_nt: TGCGCCAGCAGCCAAGGACTCAGGGTGCTGGATCAGCCCCAGCATTTT
cdr3_aa: CASSQGLRVLDQPQHF

cdr3_length: 14
d_call: -
clone_size: few
j_call: TRBJ1-2
v_call: TRBV15
cdr3_nt: TGTGCCACCAGCAAGGAGACAGGACTCTATGGCTACACCTTC
cdr3_aa: CATSKETGLYGYTF

cdr3_length: 13
d_call: TRBD1
clone_size: few
j_call: TRBJ1-1
v_call: TRBV30
cdr3_nt: TGTGCCTGGTCGGACAGGGGAGGAACTGAAGCTTTCTTT
cdr3_aa: CAWSDRGGTEAFF

cdr3_length: 15
d_call: TRBD1
clone_size: -
j_call: TRBJ2-1
v_call: TRBV27
cdr3_nt: TGTGCCAGCAGTCCCCGGGACAGGGTTTACAATGAGCAGTTCTTC
cdr3_aa: CASSPRDRVYNEQFF

cdr3_length: 15
d_call: -
clone_size: -
j_call: TRBJ2-2
v_call: TRBV11-2
cdr3_nt: TGTGCCAGCAGACAACAGGCGTCGAACACCGGGGAGCTGTTTTTT
cdr3_aa: CASRQQASNTGELFF

cdr3_length: 16
d_call: TRBD1
clone_size: -
j_call: TRBJ2-7
v_call: TRBV9
cdr3_nt: TGTGCCAGCAGCCCGTCGTCGGGACAGGGAACCTACGAGCAGTACTTC
cdr3_aa: CASSPSSGQGTYEQYF

cdr3_length: 15
d_call: TRBD1
clone_size: few
j_call: TRBJ1-3
v_call: TRBV10-3
cdr3_nt: TGTGCCATCAGGGGGGACAGAGCCTCTGGAAACACCATATATTTT
cdr3_aa: CAIRGDRASGNTIYF

cdr3_length: 15
d_call: -
clone_size: -
j_call: TRBJ2-1
v_call: TRBV5-1
cdr3_nt: TGCGCCAGCAGATCTACCCGGGACACTAACAATGAGCAGTTCTTC
cdr3_aa: CASRSTRDTNNEQFF

cdr3_length: 16
d_call: -
clone_size: -
j_call: TRBJ2-7
v_call: TRBV5-1
cdr3_nt: TGCGCCAGCAGCTTGGGCGCAGGGGGGAGAACCTACGAGCAGTACTTC
cdr3_aa: CASSLGAGGRTYEQYF

cdr3_length: 12
d_call: -
clone_size: -
j_call: TRBJ1-1
v_call: TRBV30
cdr3_nt: TGTGCCTTAAATCGGGGGATTGCTGAAGCTTTCTTT
cdr3_aa: CALNRGIAEAFF

cdr3_length: 17
d_call: TRBD1
clone_size: -
j_call: TRBJ1-5
v_call: TRBV7-2
cdr3_nt: TGTGCCAGCAGCTTTCAACAGGGGATGGGCAGCAATCAGCCCCAGCATTTT
cdr3_aa: CASSFQQGMGSNQPQHF

cdr3_length: 13
d_call: -
clone_size: few
j_call: TRBJ2-7
v_call: TRBV21-1
cdr3_nt: TGTGCCAGCAGCAAAAATACATCACTCCAGGGGTACTTC
cdr3_aa: CASSKNTSLQGYF

cdr3_length: 15
d_call: TRBD1
clone_size: few
j_call: TRBJ2-7
v_call: TRBV6-5
cdr3_nt: TGTGCCAGCAGTTACGGGCAGGGGGAGACCTACGAGCAGTACTTC
cdr3_aa: CASSYGQGETYEQYF

cdr3_length: 15
d_call: -
clone_size: few
j_call: TRBJ1-1
v_call: TRBV4-1
cdr3_nt: TGCGCCAGCAGCCAGGAGGGAGGAGGGTTCCCTGAAGCTTTCTTT
cdr3_aa: CASSQEGGGFPEAFF

cdr3_length: 17
d_call: -
clone_size: -
j_call: TRBJ2-6
v_call: TRBV2
cdr3_nt: TGTGCCAGCAGTGAATGGGGCCAGGGCTCTGGGGCCAACGTCCTGACTTTC
cdr3_aa: CASSEWGQGSGANVLTF

cdr3_length: 14
d_call: -
clone_size: -
j_call: TRBJ1-1
v_call: TRBV7-3
cdr3_nt: TGTGCCAGCAGCCGGGGACACTCGAACACTGAAGCTTTCTTT
cdr3_aa: CASSRGHSNTEAFF

cdr3_length: 13
d_call: -
clone_size: -
j_call: TRBJ2-7
v_call: TRBV7-9
cdr3_nt: TGTGCCAGCAGCTTATTGCTTTCCGACGAGCAGTACTTC
cdr3_aa: CASSLLLSDEQYF

cdr3_length: 15
d_call: TRBD2
clone_size: few
j_call: TRBJ2-7
v_call: TRBV5-6
cdr3_nt: TGTGCCAGCAGCTTGGCTAGCGGATCTTTCTACGAGCAGTACTTC
cdr3_aa: CASSLASGSFYEQYF

cdr3_length: 15
d_call: -
clone_size: -
j_call: TRBJ1-4
v_call: TRBV9
cdr3_nt: TGTGCCAGCAGCGTATCAGGGTCCACTAATGAAAAACTGTTTTTT
cdr3_aa: CASSVSGSTNEKLFF

cdr3_length: 13
d_call: -
clone_size: few
j_call: TRBJ1-5
v_call: TRBV5-4
cdr3_nt: TGTGCCAGCAGCCCCGGGTTCAGTCAGCCCCAGCATTTT
cdr3_aa: CASSPGFSQPQHF

cdr3_length: 15
d_call: TRBD1
clone_size: -
j_call: TRBJ1-1
v_call: TRBV7-2
cdr3_nt: TGTGCCAGCAGTTCGAGGGACAGGGGAAACACTGAAGCTTTCTTT
cdr3_aa: CASSSRDRGNTEAFF

cdr3_length: 14
d_call: -
clone_size: -
j_call: TRBJ1-1
v_call: TRBV4-2
cdr3_nt: TGTGCCAGCAGCCAAGGTAGTATACAGAGTGAAGCTTTCTTT
cdr3_aa: CASSQGSIQSEAFF

cdr3_length: 15
d_call: -
clone_size: few
j_call: TRBJ1-5
v_call: TRBV30
cdr3_nt: TGTGCCTGGAGTGTACAGGGCTTCGGCAATCAGCCCCAGCATTTT
cdr3_aa: CAWSVQGFGNQPQHF

cdr3_length: 17
d_call: -
clone_size: -
j_call: TRBJ1-1
v_call: TRBV25-1
cdr3_nt: TGTGCCAGCAGTGAGCCCGGGACCTCAGGAGTCGACACTGAAGCTTTCTTT
cdr3_aa: CASSEPGTSGVDTEAFF

cdr3_length: 13
d_call: -
clone_size: -
j_call: TRBJ1-1
v_call: TRBV10-3
cdr3_nt: TGTGCCACCCTACGCTGGGGGGACACTGAAGCTTTCTTT
cdr3_aa: CATLRWGDTEAFF

cdr3_length: 14
d_call: -
clone_size: few
j_call: TRBJ2-5
v_call: TRBV4-1
cdr3_nt: TGCGCCAGCAGCCAAATGCAGATCCAAGAGACCCAGTACTTC
cdr3_aa: CASSQMQIQETQYF

cdr3_length: 17
d_call: TRBD1
clone_size: -
j_call: TRBJ2-1
v_call: TRBV27
cdr3_nt: TGTGCCAGCAGGACAGGGAAATCTCTTATCTCCTACAATGAGCAGTTCTTC
cdr3_aa: CASRTGKSLISYNEQFF

cdr3_length: 12
d_call: -
clone_size: -
j_call: TRBJ1-1
v_call: TRBV5-1
cdr3_nt: TGCGCCAGCAGCTTACAGAACACTGAAGCTTTCTTT
cdr3_aa: CASSLQNTEAFF

cdr3_length: 16
d_call: TRBD1
clone_size: -
j_call: TRBJ1-4
v_call: TRBV23-1
cdr3_nt: TGCGCCAGCAGTCAATCGATTTACAGGGGGAGGGAAAAACTGTTTTTT
cdr3_aa: CASSQSIYRGREKLFF

cdr3_length: 11
d_call: -
clone_size: -
j_call: TRBJ1-3
v_call: TRBV5-1
cdr3_nt: TGCGCCAGCAGCTTGGACAACACCATATATTTT
cdr3_aa: CASSLDNTIYF

cdr3_length: 14
d_call: -
clone_size: -
j_call: TRBJ1-3
v_call: TRBV19
cdr3_nt: TGTGCCAGTAGCAGACAGCTCTCTGGAAACACCATATATTTT
cdr3_aa: CASSRQLSGNTIYF

cdr3_length: 17
d_call: TRBD1
clone_size: -
j_call: TRBJ1-1
v_call: TRBV4-1
cdr3_nt: TGCGCCAGCAGCCATGACCCCCTGACAGGGCTCAACACTGAAGCTTTCTTT
cdr3_aa: CASSHDPLTGLNTEAFF

cdr3_length: 18
d_call: TRBD2
clone_size: -
j_call: TRBJ2-5
v_call: TRBV5-1
cdr3_nt: TGCGCCAGCAGCGTGGGACTAGCGGGGGCGATGTACCAAGAGACCCAGTACTTC
cdr3_aa: CASSVGLAGAMYQETQYF

cdr3_length: 13
d_call: TRBD1
clone_size: -
j_call: TRBJ1-1
v_call: TRBV29-1
cdr3_nt: TGCAGCGCGGACAGGGAGGGTCTCACTGAAGCTTTCTTT
cdr3_aa: CSADREGLTEAFF